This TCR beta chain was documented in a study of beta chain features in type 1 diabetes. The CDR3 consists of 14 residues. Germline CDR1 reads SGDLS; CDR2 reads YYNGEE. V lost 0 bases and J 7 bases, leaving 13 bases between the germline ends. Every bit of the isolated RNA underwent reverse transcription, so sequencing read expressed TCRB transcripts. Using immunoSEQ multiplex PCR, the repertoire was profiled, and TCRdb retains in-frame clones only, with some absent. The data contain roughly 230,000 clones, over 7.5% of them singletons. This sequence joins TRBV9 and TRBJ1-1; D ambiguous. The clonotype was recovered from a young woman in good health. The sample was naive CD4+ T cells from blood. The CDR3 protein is CASSVGAGTYEAFF. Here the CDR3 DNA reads TGTGCCAGCAGCGTAGGGGCAGGAACCTATGAAGCTTTCTTT. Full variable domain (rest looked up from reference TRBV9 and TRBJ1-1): DSGVTQTPKHLITATGQRVTLRCSPRSGDLSVYWYQQSLDQGLQFLIQYYNGEERAKGNILERFSAQQFPDLHSELNLSSLELGDSALYFCASSVGAGTYEAFFGQGTRLTVV.